This T cell receptor beta chain derives from a study of T cell responses to AZD1222 COVID-19 vaccine. The study's findings and limits: It should be noted that donors were predominantly white British and more often female, and clonal diversity was possibly underestimated. Vaccine-associated CD4 TCRs ranged over spike, dominating at 160-218 and 743-854.

In regard to this clone: Its antigen is unknown.

This table comes from immunoSEQ multiplex PCR, and its TCRdb copy is limited to in-frame clones, with some not included. The sample gives about 140,000 clones, 70% to 90% of which show up once; around 5% is in the top ten. The sequence came from an adult in good health. Specimen: peripheral blood, collected on day 0 of AZD1222 vaccination.

The CDR3 sequence is CASSFLTGQGAADTQYF. CDR3 in DNA: TGTGCCAGCAGTTTTTTAACGGGACAGGGGGCCGCAGATACGCAGTATTTT. J is TRBJ2-3 and V is TRBV27, with 12 bases aligning to TRBD1. The CDR3 totals 17 residues. CDR1 is MNHEY and CDR2 is SMNVEV in the germline V gene (reference sequence). V trimming: 3 bases; J trimming: 4 bases; junction bases outside the gene matches: 8.